This entry is about one TCR beta chain. What it binds is not known. Produced via immunoSEQ multiplex PCR; TCRdb's table is partial and in-frame only. The data hold about 34,000 clones, with about three quarters observed a single time. These data come from a study of vaccination effects on CD4 cells after COVID-19. For the study at large: The study sampled three convalescent patients both early and late after vaccination. Sampling occurred a median 72 days post second dose, range 14 to 241. Findings of the study overall: The study, lacking early post-infection timepoints, had few convalescent patients.

The culture ran for 10 days before CD4+ T cells were isolated. The person was diagnosed with PCR-confirmed SARS-CoV-2 infection between March and December 2020. Two-dose vaccination with either BNT162b2 or mRNA-1273 was given to the participants. IL-2 medium took the place of half the medium on both days 3 and 7. V lost 6 bases, J lost 2 bases, and 8 bases lay in between. The germline V gene encodes CDR1 MGHDK and CDR2 SYGVNS. The CDR3 has 13 residues. The receptor was derived from a human donor who had a prior SARS-CoV-2 infection. The chain links TRBV25-1 to TRBJ1-3, with D tentatively TRBD1 (5 bases). Here the sequenced sample was CD4+ T cells from PBMCs cultured without peptide, taken after COVID-19 vaccination. The chain's CDR3 is CASRGVAGNTIYF. CDR3 DNA sequence: TGTGCCAGCAGAGGGGTGGCTGGAAACACCATATATTTT.